A single sample is the source of the 6 T cell receptor beta chains below, sequenced in a study of T cells in localized non-small cell lung cancer. Libraries were prepared by immunoSEQ multiplex PCR; TCRdb keeps only in-frame clonotypes and omits some of them. This table holds about 18,000 clones, about four fifths found once. The starting material was peripheral blood, obtained before any cancer treatment. These receptors all stem from an older female donor with stage I lung adenocarcinoma.

The gene calls are TRBV11-3 and TRBJ2-3; perhaps TRBD2 as D (5 bases). V was trimmed by 8 bases and J by 3 bases, leaving 12 bases between them. Germline lookup yields CDR1 SGHNT and CDR2 YENEEA. The CDR3 is 13 amino acids. CDR3 sequence: CASARGITDTQYF. As DNA, the CDR3 is TGTGCCAGCGCCCGGGGAATAACAGATACGCAGTATTTT.

The V gene is TRBV5-6, the J gene TRBJ1-5, with 7 bases lining up with TRBD1. Germline loops: CDR1 SGHDT, CDR2 YYEEEE. Losses at the gene ends were 4 bases for V and 0 bases for J; bases not matched to a gene: 7. The CDR3 is 16 amino acids. The CDR3 nucleotides read TGTGCCAGCAGCCCGACGACAGGGTATAGCAATCAGCCCCAGCATTTT. This codes for CASSPTTGYSNQPQHF.

This rearrangement joins TRBV5-1 to TRBJ1-2; D unclear. CDR3 length: 13 amino acids. Germline CDR1 reads SGHRS; CDR2 reads YFSETQ. Trimming took off 4 bases at V and 4 bases at J, with 11 bases between the two ends. This CDR3 is CASSREYGYGYTF. In nucleotides, the CDR3 is TGCGCCAGCAGCAGGGAATATGGCTATGGCTACACCTTC.

The V call is TRBV11-2, the J call TRBJ2-7; TRBD1 might be the D (6 bases). V lost 5 bases and J lost 3, with 14 bases in between. Germline CDR1 is SGHAT and CDR2 is FQNNGV. The CDR3 spans 14 residues. The CDR3 here is CASSPQTGRYEQYF. CDR3 in DNA: TGTGCCAGCAGCCCTCAGACAGGACGCTACGAGCAGTACTTC.

This chain uses TRBV27 with TRBJ2-7, with D tentatively TRBD1 (5 bases). This CDR3 is built from 14 residues. From germline, CDR1 is MNHEY and CDR2 SMNVEV (reference sequence). Trimming left V 6 bases short and J 3 bases short, with 15 bases between. CDR3 bases: TGTGCCAGCAGCATGAAACGACAGTTCTACGAGCAGTACTTC. Translating gives CASSMKRQFYEQYF.

This clone was detected only once. The chain uses TRBV7-9 and TRBJ1-3; D unresolved. In germline, CDR1 is SEHNR, CDR2 FQNEAQ (reference sequence). With 2 bases removed from V and 2 bases from J, the gap between germline ends came to 7 bases. CDR3 size: 14 residues. The CDR3 nucleotides read TGTGCCAGCAGCTTACAGGTAGCTGGAAACACCATATATTTT. It encodes CASSLQVAGNTIYF.